The 2 T cell receptor beta chains below all came from one sample that was sequenced in a study of blood T cell repertoires in COVID-19. Produced via immunoSEQ multiplex PCR; TCRdb's table is partial and in-frame only. The sample gives 100,000 to 150,000 clones, about four fifths of which show up once; 12% is in the top ten. The material sequenced was peripheral blood. The receptors shown here come from a man aged 55 to 70 with acute or convalescent COVID-19.

The chain joins TRBV5-1 to TRBJ2-1, with D possibly TRBD1 on 6 matching bases. Trimming shortened V by 3 bases and J by 0 bases, and 22 bases separated the two germline ends. The CDR3 consists of 19 residues. From germline, CDR1 is SGHRS and CDR2 YFSETQ. CDR3 sequence reads: CASSSRPLEGEPSYNEQFF. In DNA, the CDR3 is TGCGCCAGCAGCTCACGGCCCCTCGAGGGGGAGCCCTCCTACAATGAGCAGTTCTTC.

The chain has TRBV5-1 and TRBJ2-7; D not certain. This CDR3 has 12 residues. V was shortened by 0 bases and J by 4 bases, with 5 bases between the two germline ends. Germline V gene sequence: CDR1 SGHRS, CDR2 YFSETQ. The CDR3 region is CASSLDGYEQYF. For the CDR3, the DNA is TGCGCCAGCAGCTTGGACGGGTACGAGCAGTACTTC.